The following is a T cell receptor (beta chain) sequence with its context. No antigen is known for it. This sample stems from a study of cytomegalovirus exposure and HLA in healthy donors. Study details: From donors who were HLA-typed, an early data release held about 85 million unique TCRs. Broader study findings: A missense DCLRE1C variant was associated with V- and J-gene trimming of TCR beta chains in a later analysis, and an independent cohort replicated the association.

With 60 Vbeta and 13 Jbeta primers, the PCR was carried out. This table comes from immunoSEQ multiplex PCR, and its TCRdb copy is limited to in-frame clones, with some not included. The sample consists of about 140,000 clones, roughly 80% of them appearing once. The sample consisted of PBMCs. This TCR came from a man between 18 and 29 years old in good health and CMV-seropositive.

As DNA, the CDR3 is TGTGCCAGCAGTGATGCCGGGACATTTCAGAACACTGAAGCTTTCTTT. Translating it yields CASSDAGTFQNTEAFF. V is TRBV28 and J is TRBJ1-1; D may be TRBD1 (6 bases). CDR3 length equals 16 residues. V was trimmed by 5 bases and J by 1 base, leaving 17 bases between them. The germline V gene encodes CDR1 MDHEN and CDR2 SYDVKM.